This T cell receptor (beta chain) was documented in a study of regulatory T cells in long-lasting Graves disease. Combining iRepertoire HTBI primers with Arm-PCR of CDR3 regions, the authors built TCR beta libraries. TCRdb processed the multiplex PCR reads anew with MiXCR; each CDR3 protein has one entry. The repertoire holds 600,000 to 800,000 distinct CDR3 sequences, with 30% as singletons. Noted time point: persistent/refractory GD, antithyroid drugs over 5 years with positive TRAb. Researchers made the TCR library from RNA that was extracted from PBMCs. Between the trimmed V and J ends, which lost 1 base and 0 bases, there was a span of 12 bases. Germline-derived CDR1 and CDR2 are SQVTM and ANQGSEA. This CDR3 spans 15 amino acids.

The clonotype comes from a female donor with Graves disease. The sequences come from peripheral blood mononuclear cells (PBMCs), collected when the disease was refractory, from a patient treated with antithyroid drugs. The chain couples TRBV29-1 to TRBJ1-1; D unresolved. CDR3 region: CSVEVPGDMNTEAFF. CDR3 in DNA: TGCAGCGTTGAAGTACCCGGAGACATGAACACTGAAGCTTTCTTT.